The present entry profiles one T cell receptor (beta chain) with its context. The data are from a study of blood T cell repertoires in COVID-19. Germline V gene data show CDR1 as SGDLS and CDR2 as YYNGEE. The V gene end was trimmed by 3 bases and the J gene end by 2 bases; junction bases not matched to a gene: 7. This CDR3 is 17 amino acids long. Profiling relied on immunoSEQ multiplex PCR, and the TCRdb table lists in-frame clones only, not all of them. The sample has roughly 150,000 clones, approximately 78% seen once. The rearrangement uses TRBV9 and TRBJ1-6, with TRBD1 identical over 8 bases. Sequencing was done on a sample of PBMCs or T cells enriched from blood (not recorded which). The sequence was obtained from a woman in her 50s who had recovered from COVID-19. CDR3: CASSGSEQGAYNSPLHF. The CDR3 DNA sequence: TGTGCCAGCAGCGGCTCGGAACAGGGGGCCTATAATTCACCCCTCCACTTT.